The 15 T cell receptor beta chains below were found in one sample sequenced in a study of blood T cell repertoires in COVID-19. TCRdb's copy holds only in-frame clones and misses some; the assay was immunoSEQ multiplex PCR. The sample yields 45,000 to 70,000 clones, around 89% seen once. The sequenced sample was peripheral blood. Source of these receptors: a woman aged 55 to 70 with active COVID-19.

The gene calls are TRBV5-6 and TRBJ2-3; 8 bases agree with TRBD2. V trimming: 3 bases; J trimming: 9 bases; junction bases outside the gene matches: 12. This CDR3 region has 15 residues. Germline CDR1 reads SGHDT; CDR2 reads YYEEEE. This CDR3 is CASSSRAGAQGTQYF. The CDR3 nucleotides are TGTGCCAGCAGCTCGAGAGCGGGGGCCCAGGGGACGCAGTATTTT.

The genes are TRBV7-9 and TRBJ2-7; tentative D call: TRBD1 (5 bases). The CDR3 is made up of 14 amino acids. CDR1 is SEHNR, CDR2 FQNEAQ, per germline (reference sequence). The ends were cut back, 0 bases at V and 12 bases at J, with 18 bases in the middle. The CDR3 DNA follows: TGTGCCAGCAGCTTAGCGGGGCAGGAAAGAACCTCGTACTTC. It translates to CASSLAGQERTSYF.

A few counts support this clone. V and J are TRBV19 and TRBJ1-5; D remains ambiguous. V dropped 4 bases and J dropped 5 bases, with 6 bases sitting between them. The CDR3 is made up of 12 amino acids. Germline-derived CDR1 and CDR2 are LNHDA and SQIVND (reference sequence). CDR3 loop: CASSRVYQPQHF. DNA of the CDR3: TGTGCCAGTAGTAGAGTCTATCAGCCCCAGCATTTT.

V is TRBV6-2 or TRBV6-3 and J is TRBJ1-4; tentatively, D is TRBD1 (5 bases). This CDR3 contains 14 residues. V shed 5 bases and J shed 0 bases, with 7 bases lying between them. Germline CDR1 and CDR2: MNHEY and SVGEGT. The CDR3: CASSPDTTNEKLFF. The CDR3 DNA reads as TGTGCCAGCAGTCCGGACACAACTAATGAAAAACTGTTTTTT.

The count of this clone is one. CDR3 in amino acids: CASSLSGGAGNEQFF. The CDR3 DNA reads as TGTGCCAGCAGCCTCAGCGGGGGGGCCGGGAATGAGCAGTTCTTC. This sequence joins TRBV5-6 and TRBJ2-1; the match to TRBD2 covers 10 bases. The CDR3 runs to 15 residues. Germline lookup yields CDR1 SGHDT and CDR2 YYEEEE. Trimming removed 4 bases from V and 7 bases from J; junction bases left unmatched: 8.

The rearrangement links TRBV6-6 to TRBJ2-7; TRBD2 agrees at 8 bases. The germline V gene encodes CDR1 MNHNY and CDR2 SVGAGI (reference sequence). The CDR3 spans 15 residues. The V gene end was trimmed by 0 bases and the J gene end by 2 bases; junction bases not matched to a gene: 3. The CDR3 nucleotides are TGTGCCAGCAGTTACTCCCGGGAGGGACCCTACGAGCAGTACTTC. This gives the protein CASSYSREGPYEQYF.

The chain is built from TRBV4-3 and TRBJ1-2; possible D gene TRBD1, 5 bases. Germline V lookup: CDR1 LGHNA, CDR2 YSLEER. The CDR3 runs to 13 residues. Trimming stripped 0 bases from V and 5 bases from J, with 7 bases between. Written as DNA, the CDR3 is TGCGCCAGCAGCCAAGATGGGACTTATGGCTACACCTTC. It codes for CASSQDGTYGYTF.

The chain couples TRBV5-6 to TRBJ1-5; TRBD1 might be the D (6 bases). The V and J ends lost 4 bases and 0 bases respectively, with 14 bases between them. The CDR3 covers 16 residues. Per germline, CDR1 SGHDT and CDR2 YYEEEE. CDR3 sequence reads: CASSLLQGISNQPQHF. In DNA form, the CDR3 reads TGTGCCAGCAGCCTGTTACAGGGAATTAGCAATCAGCCCCAGCATTTT.

This clone was detected once. The chain uses TRBV4-1 and TRBJ1-5; D is ambiguous. The CDR3 is made up of 13 amino acids. V dropped 0 bases and J dropped 5 bases, with 5 bases sitting between them. Germline V gene sequence: CDR1 MGHRA, CDR2 YSYEKL. This CDR3 reads CASSQDSYQPQHF. Written as DNA, the CDR3 is TGCGCCAGCAGCCAAGACAGTTATCAGCCCCAGCATTTT.

This clone appeared a single time. The rearrangement joins TRBV4-3 to TRBJ1-2; possible D gene TRBD1, 6 bases. The CDR3 is 12 amino acids. The V gene's germline CDR1 is LGHNA and CDR2 YSLEER. Between the trimmed V and J ends, which lost 2 bases and 8 bases, there was a span of 9 bases. CDR3 sequence: CASSQNQGGYTF. CDR3 nucleotides: TGCGCCAGCAGCCAAAACCAGGGGGGCTACACCTTC.

This rearrangement joins TRBV5-1 to TRBJ2-1, with 8 bases identical to TRBD1. CDR3 length equals 15 residues. Germline-derived CDR1 and CDR2 are SGHRS and YFSETQ. V lost 3 bases to trimming and J lost 1 base; unmatched junction nucleotides: 3. This chain's CDR3 is CASSYRQGSYNEQFF. DNA of the CDR3: TGCGCCAGCAGCTACCGACAGGGGTCCTACAATGAGCAGTTCTTC.

The rearrangement uses TRBV2 and TRBJ2-3, with D uncertain. Trimming shortened V by 0 bases and J by 0 bases, and 13 bases separated the two germline ends. The CDR3 runs to 17 residues. Looked up from germline, CDR1 is SNHLY and CDR2 is FYNNEI. CDR3 sequence reads: CASSEARSSISTDTQYF. The CDR3 DNA reads TGTGCCAGCAGTGAAGCGCGGTCGAGTATTAGCACAGATACGCAGTATTTT.

This clone was recorded only once. The chain recombines TRBV19 with TRBJ1-5; D is possibly TRBD1 (5 bases). The CDR3 spans 15 residues. Germline values: CDR1 LNHDA, CDR2 SQIVND (reference sequence). Deletions cut 0 bases from V and 3 bases from J, with 9 bases between. CDR3 amino acids: CASSIETVTNQPQHF. CDR3 sequence (DNA): TGTGCCAGTAGTATAGAGACAGTTACCAATCAGCCCCAGCATTTT.

The genes are TRBV5-1 and TRBJ2-1; TRBD2 might be the D (7 bases). Trimming removed 5 bases at V and 3 bases at J, with 15 bases between. Germline assignment: CDR1 SGHRS and CDR2 YFSETQ. This CDR3 is 15 amino acids long. In nucleotides, the CDR3 is TGCGCCAGCAGTTCGGCGGGGGCCGGCTACAATGAGCAGTTCTTC. It yields the protein CASSSAGAGYNEQFF.

V gene TRBV4-1 combines with J gene TRBJ1-1; D perhaps matches TRBD1 (6 bases). Germline V CDR1 and CDR2: MGHRA, YSYEKL. The CDR3 has 15 residues. V was clipped by 4 bases and J by 0 bases, with 12 bases between them. The CDR3 DNA reads as TGCGCCAGCAGCCCGGAGGGGGGGCTGAACACTGAAGCTTTCTTT. It is translated as CASSPEGGLNTEAFF.